The 26 T cell receptor beta chains in this list originate from one sample, sequenced in a study of cytomegalovirus exposure and HLA in healthy donors. Researchers ran the PCR with 60 Vbeta and 13 Jbeta primers. Some clones are missing from TCRdb's copy, which holds only in-frame ones; the method was immunoSEQ multiplex PCR. The data contain about 86,000 clones, about 71% of them singletons. What was sequenced was PBMCs. All receptors derive from a man aged 60-69 years in good health and CMV-seronegative.

Worth noting for this clone: This sample includes further DNA sequences coding for the same CDR3. The gene calls are TRBV6-1 and TRBJ2-2, with D maybe TRBD1 (5 bases). V was trimmed by 4 bases and J by 6 bases, leaving 15 bases between them. Germline loops: CDR1 MNHNS, CDR2 SASEGT. This CDR3 contains 15 residues. The CDR3: CASSGLQGYAGELFF. The CDR3 DNA reads as TGTGCCAGCAGTGGACTCCAGGGTTATGCCGGGGAGCTGTTTTTT.

The chain recombines TRBV2 with TRBJ1-2, with D possibly matching TRBD1 (5 bases). V lost 8 bases and J 0 bases, leaving 13 bases between the germline ends. Germline V gene sequence: CDR1 SNHLY, CDR2 FYNNEI. The CDR3 is 14 residues long. CDR3 bases: TGTGCCAGCCAGATCAGGGAAACTAACTATGGCTACACCTTC. Its translation: CASQIRETNYGYTF.

The V and J genes are TRBV19 and TRBJ2-1, with D perhaps TRBD1 (7 bases). The germline V gene encodes CDR1 LNHDA and CDR2 SQIVND (reference sequence). V gave up 8 bases and J gave up 7 bases, with 21 bases separating them. The CDR3 is 15 amino acids. Written as DNA, the CDR3 is TGTGCCAGTCGCCGGGAGACAGGGTTTATTAATGAGCAGTTCTTC. This sequence encodes CASRRETGFINEQFF.

V gene TRBV28 combines with J gene TRBJ1-2; D possibly corresponds to TRBD1 (5 bases). Germline-derived CDR1 and CDR2 are MDHEN and SYDVKM. This CDR3 comprises 14 residues. The V end was cut by 4 bases, the J end by 11 bases, with 20 bases between. DNA of the CDR3: TGTGCCAGCAGTTCCCCCCGGGGGGGGTGCACTTACACCTTC. This gives the protein CASSSPRGGCTYTF.

This rearrangement joins TRBV9 to TRBJ2-5, with 7 bases that match TRBD1. The CDR3 consists of 17 residues. In germline, CDR1 is SGDLS, CDR2 YYNGEE. Trimming took 5 bases from V and 0 from J; bases not matched to a gene: 13. DNA of the CDR3: TGTGCCAGCAGTCGAAGGGGGCGGACAACGTACCAAGAGACCCAGTACTTC. Translation gives CASSRRGRTTYQETQYF.

The CDR3 nucleotides are TGCAGCGTTGTTTTCCACGGCGTGGCGGGCAATCAGCCCCAGCATTTT. Protein: CSVVFHGVAGNQPQHF. The chain employs TRBV29-1 and TRBJ1-5, with D unclear. With 4 bases removed from V and 2 bases from J, the gap between germline ends came to 18 bases. Germline-derived CDR1 and CDR2 are SQVTM and ANQGSEA. The CDR3 is 16 amino acids.

The chain combines TRBV7-6 with TRBJ2-1; D call uncertain. The CDR3 sequence is 15 residues long. V was pared by 5 bases and J by 0 bases, with 11 bases between. Germline values: CDR1 SGHVS, CDR2 FNYEAQ. CDR3 sequence reads: CASSLSARSYNEQFF. The CDR3 region has the DNA TGTGCCAGCAGCCTCAGTGCTCGCTCCTACAATGAGCAGTTCTTC.

The chain links TRBV6-5 to TRBJ2-1; D is possibly TRBD1 (6 bases). Germline lookup yields CDR1 MNHEY and CDR2 SVGAGI. Trimming shortened V by 6 bases and J by 9 bases, and 15 bases separated the two germline ends. This CDR3 is 13 amino acids long. Here the CDR3 DNA reads TGTGCCAGCAGGACTGAAACAGGGCTTGAGCAGTTCTTC. It specifies CASRTETGLEQFF.

This clone was seen a handful of times. The chain couples TRBV5-1 to TRBJ1-4; the D gene is possibly TRBD1 (5 bases). The CDR3 totals 13 residues. Per germline, CDR1 SGHRS and CDR2 YFSETQ. V shed 5 bases and J shed 8 bases, with 13 bases lying between them. For the CDR3, the DNA is TGCGCCAGCAGTCTAGACAGTGACGAAAAACTGTTTTTT. Its protein is CASSLDSDEKLFF. Based on the CDR3 plus reference TRBV5-1 and TRBJ1-4, the full variable domain is KAGVTQTPRYLIKTRGQQVTLSCSPISGHRSVSWYQQTPGQGLQFLFEYFSETQRNKGNFPGRFSGRQFSNSRSEMNVSTLELGDSALYLCASSLDSDEKLFFGSGTQLSVL.

The V gene is TRBV6-1, the J gene TRBJ1-1; weak D call: TRBD1 (5 bases). Trimming left V 4 bases short and J 1 base short, with 13 bases between. Germline V gene sequence: CDR1 MNHNS, CDR2 SASEGT. The CDR3 has 15 residues. The CDR3 region has the DNA TGTGCCAGCAGTGTAACAGGCGACTCGAACACTGAAGCTTTCTTT. Its translation is CASSVTGDSNTEAFF.

In nucleotides, the CDR3 is TGTGCCAGCTCACCACGGGGGGGAGCAGATACGCAGTATTTT. Protein product: CASSPRGGADTQYF. The chain joins TRBV18 to TRBJ2-3, with 7 bases identical to TRBD2. Trimming removed 1 base from V and 4 bases from J; junction bases left unmatched: 2. The V gene's germline CDR1 is KGHSH and CDR2 LQKENI. The CDR3 totals 14 residues.

The V gene is TRBV6-5, the J gene TRBJ1-4; TRBD1 matches 8 bases. From germline, CDR1 is MNHEY and CDR2 SVGAGI. The V and J ends lost 1 base and 9 bases, in that order; junction bases with no gene match: 7. This CDR3 comprises 15 residues. CDR3 sequence reads: CASSYWTGSFKKLFF. CDR3 bases: TGTGCCAGCAGTTACTGGACAGGGTCTTTTAAAAAACTGTTTTTT.

V is TRBV29-1 and J is TRBJ2-5; 7 nucleotides match TRBD1. Gene TRBJ2-7 matches the end of the DNA better, so the J call may be wrong. The CDR3 is 13 amino acids. Germline V lookup: CDR1 SQVTM, CDR2 ANQGSEA. Written as DNA, the CDR3 is TGCAGCTGCGCCGGGACAGAATTCTACGAGCAGTACTTC. Encoded protein: CSCAGTEFYEQYF.

V and J are TRBV28 and TRBJ2-1, with 8 nucleotides matching TRBD2. The V and J ends lost 8 bases and 0 bases, in that order; junction bases with no gene match: 9. The CDR3 consists of 16 residues. Germline V gene lookup returns CDR1 MDHEN and CDR2 SYDVKM. The CDR3 DNA reads TGTGCCAGCCTGAGCGGGAGCGCAAGCTCCTACAATGAGCAGTTCTTC. It translates to CASLSGSASSYNEQFF. The complete variable domain, with remaining parts taken from reference TRBV28 and TRBJ2-1, reads DVKVTQSSRYLVKRTGEKVFLECVQDMDHENMFWYRQDPGLGLRLIYFSYDVKMKEKGDIPEGYSVSREKKERFSLILESASTNQTSMYLCASLSGSASSYNEQFFGPGTRLTVL.

This sequence joins TRBV5-1 and TRBJ2-1; 10 bases fit TRBD2. This CDR3 contains 16 residues. The V and J ends lost 7 bases and 7 bases, in that order; junction bases with no gene match: 14. Germline CDR1 is SGHRS and CDR2 is YFSETQ. CDR3 DNA sequence: TGCGCCAGCGTCCCCCTCGTCACTAGCGGGACGAATGAGCAGTTCTTC. Its protein product is CASVPLVTSGTNEQFF. Complete variable domain (other parts from reference TRBV5-1 and TRBJ2-1): KAGVTQTPRYLIKTRGQQVTLSCSPISGHRSVSWYQQTPGQGLQFLFEYFSETQRNKGNFPGRFSGRQFSNSRSEMNVSTLELGDSALYLCASVPLVTSGTNEQFFGPGTRLTVL.

V and J are TRBV6-1 and TRBJ2-2; possible D gene TRBD2, 7 bases. The germline gives CDR1 MNHNS, CDR2 SASEGT. The CDR3 extends over 16 amino acids. Trimming shortened V by 2 bases and J by 4 bases, and 14 bases separated the two germline ends. Written as DNA, the CDR3 is TGTGCCAGCAGTGAAATTTCGGGGGGCGGCACCGGGGAGCTGTTTTTT. Translated: CASSEISGGGTGELFF.

J is TRBJ2-1 and V is TRBV11-3; 8 nucleotides align to TRBD1. CDR3 length: 15 amino acids. With V trimmed by 5 bases and J by 3 bases, 6 bases remained unmatched. Germline V gene data show CDR1 as SGHNT and CDR2 as YENEEA. In nucleotides, the CDR3 is TGTGCCAGCAGCCCCCGGGACAGGATCTACAATGAGCAGTTCTTC. It codes for CASSPRDRIYNEQFF.

V gene TRBV30 combines with J gene TRBJ2-1, with D possibly being TRBD1 (5 bases). Trimming stripped 2 bases from V and 8 bases from J, with 10 bases between. This CDR3 contains 12 residues. Germline V gene lookup returns CDR1 GTSNPN and CDR2 SVGIG (reference sequence). The chain's CDR3 is CAWSSQGDEQFF. In DNA, the CDR3 is TGTGCCTGGAGTTCTCAGGGTGATGAGCAGTTCTTC.

The V call is TRBV6-1, the J call TRBJ1-4, with D perhaps matching TRBD1 (6 bases). The V and J ends lost 7 bases and 12 bases respectively, with 24 bases between them. This CDR3 comprises 15 residues. Germline V gene data show CDR1 as MNHNS and CDR2 as SASEGT. CDR3 protein: CASTPERLQGKELFF. The CDR3 region has the DNA TGTGCCAGCACCCCCGAACGATTACAGGGAAAGGAACTGTTTTTT.

The V and J genes are TRBV5-1 and TRBJ2-7; the D gene is possibly TRBD1 (6 bases). Germline CDR1 reads SGHRS; CDR2 reads YFSETQ. Trimming shortened V by 1 base and J by 1 base, and 12 bases separated the two germline ends. This CDR3 region has 15 residues. The CDR3 nucleotides are TGCGCCAGCAGCTTGCAGGGGAGCGCTTCCTACGAGCAGTACTTC. Its translation: CASSLQGSASYEQYF. Full variable domain (rest looked up from reference TRBV5-1 and TRBJ2-7): KAGVTQTPRYLIKTRGQQVTLSCSPISGHRSVSWYQQTPGQGLQFLFEYFSETQRNKGNFPGRFSGRQFSNSRSEMNVSTLELGDSALYLCASSLQGSASYEQYFGPGTRLTVT.

This clone was counted a single time. As DNA, the CDR3 is TGTGCCACCAGCACCCGGGGGGGCGGCACGAGGCAGCCCCAGCATTTT. The encoded protein is CATSTRGGGTRQPQHF. The chain has TRBV15 and TRBJ1-5; maybe TRBD1 (6 bases). The CDR3 is 16 amino acids. Germline-derived CDR1 and CDR2 are LNHNV and YYDKDF (reference sequence). V lost 4 bases and J 7 bases, leaving 20 bases between the germline ends.

This clone has a single count. This rearrangement joins TRBV21-1 to TRBJ1-1. TRBV21-1 is tagged as a pseudogene. CDR3 length: 15 amino acids. The CDR3 bases are TGTGCCAGCAGCAAGGGGAAGACGGGGTACACTGAAGCTTTCTTT. Amino acid sequence: CASSKGKTGYTEAFF.

The chain links TRBV10-2 to TRBJ1-1; TRBD1 might be the D (5 bases). Germline CDR1 reads WSHSY; CDR2 reads SAAADI. The CDR3 extends over 13 amino acids. With 5 bases removed from V and 1 base from J, the gap between germline ends came to 8 bases. The CDR3 is CASSYTGNTEAFF. The CDR3 bases are TGCGCCAGCAGTTATACAGGGAACACTGAAGCTTTCTTT.

V and J are TRBV7-2 and TRBJ1-1; D unclear. CDR1 and CDR2 (germline): SGHTA, FQGNSA. V was cut by 5 bases and J by 3 bases, with 4 bases left in between. CDR3 length: 11 residues. CDR3 in DNA: TGTGCCAGCAGCACTTACACTGAAGCTTTCTTT. Residues: CASSTYTEAFF.

The rearrangement joins TRBV18 to TRBJ1-3, with TRBD1 matching 10 bases. V gave up 8 bases and J gave up 8 bases; unmatched junction bases: 9. The V gene's germline CDR1 is KGHSH and CDR2 LQKENI. The CDR3 runs 14 residues. For the CDR3, the DNA is TGTGCCAGCGGGGACAGGGGAGAAGGACACACCATATATTTT. This gives the protein CASGDRGEGHTIYF. The entire variable domain, with the rest obtained from reference TRBV18 and TRBJ1-3, is as follows: NAGVMQNPRHLVRRRGQEARLRCSPMKGHSHVYWYRQLPEEGLKFMVYLQKENIIDESGMPKERFSAEFPKEGPSILRIQQVVRGDSAAYFCASGDRGEGHTIYFGEGSWLTVV.

The J gene is TRBJ2-3, the V gene TRBV2; 11 bases fit TRBD2. Germline CDR1 SNHLY, CDR2 FYNNEI. Unmatched junction bases numbered 11, after V lost 5 bases and J lost 1 base. CDR3 length: 18 amino acids. CDR3 in amino acids: CASSPSGGSSLGTDTQYF. In DNA, the CDR3 is TGTGCCAGCAGTCCTAGCGGGGGGAGCTCCCTGGGCACAGATACGCAGTATTTT.